This T cell receptor beta chain was sequenced in a study of Ad26.COV2.S vaccination and SARS-CoV-2 variants. Background on the study: Into the muscle, Ad26.COV2.S was dosed once or twice, 56 days apart.

CDR1 and CDR2 (germline): SGHAT, FQNNGV. V gave up 1 base and J gave up 5 bases, with 12 bases separating them. The CDR3 is made up of 15 amino acids. TCRdb's table, derived via immunoSEQ multiplex PCR, lists solely in-frame clones and lacks some. The sample lists about 480,000 clones, 70% to 90% occurring once. As to treatment: over 15 received Ad26.COV2.S at low or high dose, single or two shots; about five received placebo; per-sample allocation not given. Day 63 after the first vaccine or placebo injection was the time point for sampling. Whoever gave the sample was an adult aged 18-55 years in Boston. This clone was recorded only once.

The source material was peripheral blood, sampled in a trial of Ad26.COV2.S vaccine versus placebo. J is TRBJ1-5 and V is TRBV11-2, with D hard to call. The sequence was obtained from a person between 18 and 60 years old who received the Ad26.COV2.S COVID-19 vaccine or a placebo. The CDR3 loop reads CASSLALGNHQPQHF. CDR3 nucleotide sequence: TGTGCCAGCAGCTTAGCATTAGGGAACCATCAGCCCCAGCATTTT. Combining the CDR3 with reference TRBV11-2 and TRBJ1-5 gives the whole variable domain EAGVAQSPRYKIIEKRQSVAFWCNPISGHATLYWYQQILGQGPKLLIQFQNNGVVDDSQLPKDRFSAERLKGVDSTLKIQPAKLEDSAVYLCASSLALGNHQPQHFGDGTRLSIL.